This T cell receptor beta chain was documented in a study of blood T cell repertoires in COVID-19. In the study overall: In each case, the material was cDNA or gDNA derived from T cells, B-cell-depleted T cells, or PBMCs.

V was clipped by 5 bases and J by 2 bases, with 6 bases between them. The CDR3 has 12 residues. The germline gives CDR1 SGHTA, CDR2 FQGNSA. Measured with immunoSEQ multiplex PCR; TCRdb has only the in-frame clones, and not every one. The sample has more than 150,000 clones; roughly 79% are singletons. This sequence originates from a woman older than 75 with COVID-19, enrolled during active disease. The specimen was peripheral blood. The V gene is TRBV7-2, the J gene TRBJ1-2; D gene uncertain. DNA of the CDR3: TGTGCCAGCAGCCCCACAAACTATGGCTACACCTTC. It codes for CASSPTNYGYTF.